This passage covers 22 T cell receptor beta chains from one sample sequenced in a study of low-dose radiotherapy and immunotherapy resistance in tumors. Priming of first-strand cDNA relied on TRAV- and TRBV-specific primers (covering alpha and beta chains). Using a constant-region primer together with a V-primer adapter, TCRs were subjected to about 20 PCR cycles of amplification. MiXCR, run by TCRdb on the reads, gives a single entry per CDR3 protein. The sample records fewer than 95,000 distinct CDR3 sequences, 9.4% being singletons. Regarding time point: before trial treatment. Sequenced material: PBMCs, taken before treatment. Every receptor here comes from a male donor with prostate cancer.

This clonotype was recorded many times. V gene TRBV10-2 combines with J gene TRBJ1-2, with 7 bases aligning to TRBD1. CDR3 length equals 15 residues. The trim removed 6 bases at V and 3 bases at J, leaving 10 bases unmatched. The germline gives CDR1 WSHSY, CDR2 SAAADI. This CDR3 reads CASRQGFEADYGYTF. Written as DNA, the CDR3 is TGCGCCAGCAGACAGGGGTTTGAAGCTGACTATGGCTACACCTTC.

Many counts were recorded for this clonotype. The chain has TRBV4-2 and TRBJ1-5, with D perhaps matching TRBD1 (5 bases). V lost 2 bases and J 7 bases, leaving 12 bases between the germline ends. Germline-derived CDR1 and CDR2 are LGHNA and YNFKEQ. The length of the CDR3 is 14 residues. CDR3 in DNA: TGTGCCAGCAGCCAATCCGGGGCGTCCCAGCCCCAGCATTTT. Translating it yields CASSQSGASQPQHF.

This clonotype was recorded at least ten times. The chain uses TRBV3-1 and TRBJ1-6; D remains unclear. CDR1 is LGHDT and CDR2 is YNNKEL in the germline V gene (reference sequence). The CDR3 covers 16 residues. V was pared by 4 bases and J by 6 bases, with 16 bases between. CDR3 coding DNA: TGTGCCAGCAGCCCCCGGGAAGGCCAAACTAATTCACCCCTCCACTTT. Protein: CASSPREGQTNSPLHF.

DNA of the CDR3: TGTGCCACCAGTGATCCGAAACGACTAGCGGGCTACACAGATACGCAGTATTTT. Its translation is CATSDPKRLAGYTDTQYF. V gene TRBV24-1 combines with J gene TRBJ2-3; TRBD2 matches at 10 bases. The CDR3 runs 18 residues. With 3 bases clipped from V and 2 bases from J, the junction kept 10 bases outside the gene matches. Germline-derived CDR1 and CDR2 are KGHDR and SFDVKD.

In its sample, this clonotype was seen many times. V gene TRBV28 combines with J gene TRBJ2-3, with D maybe TRBD2 (5 bases). V was trimmed by 3 bases and J by 8 bases, leaving 9 bases between them. CDR1 is MDHEN, CDR2 SYDVKM, per germline. The CDR3 length is 12 residues. The CDR3 spells CASSLRGSTQYF. CDR3 coding DNA: TGTGCCAGCAGTTTGCGAGGGAGTACGCAGTATTTT. The full variable domain, its missing parts supplied by reference TRBV28 and TRBJ2-3, is DVKVTQSSRYLVKRTGEKVFLECVQDMDHENMFWYRQDPGLGLRLIYFSYDVKMKEKGDIPEGYSVSREKKERFSLILESASTNQTSMYLCASSLRGSTQYFGPGTRLTVL.

This clonotype was counted many times. The rearrangement links TRBV29-1 to TRBJ2-5; tentative D call: TRBD2 (6 bases). The germline V gene has CDR1 SQVTM and CDR2 ANQGSEA. V was pared by 6 bases and J by 2 bases, with 16 bases between. The CDR3 is 14 residues long. The CDR3 sequence is CSVQPAGTQETQYF. The CDR3 bases are TGCAGCGTCCAGCCGGCGGGGACTCAAGAGACCCAGTACTTC.

This clonotype showed up many times. The gene calls are TRBV19 and TRBJ2-1; TRBD2 agrees at 7 bases. This CDR3 comprises 12 residues. J gave up 4 bases and V 8 bases, and 2 bases lay outside the gene matches. The germline V gene encodes CDR1 LNHDA and CDR2 SQIVND (reference sequence). The CDR3 nucleotides read TGTGCCAGTGCGCGGGGGTACAATGAGCAGTTCTTC. Translated: CASARGYNEQFF.

This clonotype occurred many times. This sequence joins TRBV5-5 and TRBJ2-5; tentatively, D is TRBD1 (6 bases). Germline V gene sequence: CDR1 SGHKS, CDR2 YYEKEE (reference sequence). This CDR3 is built from 15 residues. V gave up 2 bases and J gave up 1 base, with 12 bases separating them. The CDR3 is CASSFGGQLQETQYF. The CDR3 DNA follows: TGTGCCAGCAGCTTTGGAGGACAGCTCCAAGAGACCCAGTACTTC.

Ten or more counts support this clonotype. The chain is built from TRBV4-3 and TRBJ2-7, with TRBD2 matching 8 bases. Trimming took 0 bases from V and 4 from J; bases not matched to a gene: 8. The CDR3 is 16 amino acids. Germline V CDR1 and CDR2: LGHNA, YSLEER. The CDR3 spells CASSQDRGGLGYEQYF. DNA for the CDR3: TGCGCCAGCAGCCAAGACCGGGGGGGGTTAGGGTACGAGCAGTACTTC.

The table lists this clonotype with many counts. The chain links TRBV20-1 to TRBJ2-7; TRBD2 is a possible D gene (6 bases). CDR3 length: 15 amino acids. Trimming shortened V by 5 bases and J by 2 bases, and 19 bases separated the two germline ends. Germline V gene lookup returns CDR1 DFQATT and CDR2 SNEGSKA (reference sequence). The CDR3 loop reads CSAPRRLDYPYEQYF. The CDR3 DNA reads TGCAGTGCTCCCCGAAGGTTGGACTACCCCTACGAGCAGTACTTC.

This clonotype was observed at least ten times. The J gene is TRBJ2-7, the V gene TRBV28; 9 bases fit TRBD1. Germline lookup yields CDR1 MDHEN and CDR2 SYDVKM. The CDR3 runs 16 residues. The V and J ends lost 4 bases and 4 bases, in that order; junction bases with no gene match: 11. CDR3 sequence reads: CASSSQPGQGVYEQYF. The CDR3 DNA reads as TGTGCCAGCAGTTCTCAACCGGGACAGGGTGTTTACGAGCAGTACTTC.

This clonotype was observed a handful of times. The chain has TRBV5-1 and TRBJ2-5, with a tentative D call TRBD2 (6 bases). V was clipped by 0 bases and J by 11 bases, with 14 bases between them. This CDR3 comprises 13 residues. Germline V gene data show CDR1 as SGHRS and CDR2 as YFSETQ. CDR3 in DNA: TGCGCCAGCAGCTTGGAGGCGGGGATGGCTCAGTACTTC. Translating gives CASSLEAGMAQYF.

This clonotype was counted at least ten times. J is TRBJ2-5 and V is TRBV28, with a weak D call TRBD2 (6 bases). The CDR3 extends over 13 amino acids. V was shortened by 9 bases and J by 3 bases, with 14 bases between the two germline ends. Germline CDR1 reads MDHEN; CDR2 reads SYDVKM. The CDR3 bases are TGTGCCAGTCGCATGGGGGGAAAAGAGACCCAGTACTTC. Its protein product is CASRMGGKETQYF.

There are a few counts of this clonotype. This sequence joins TRBV20-1 and TRBJ1-1, with D possibly TRBD1 on 5 matching bases. The CDR3 loop spans 15 amino acids. Germline V lookup: CDR1 DFQATT, CDR2 SNEGSKA (reference sequence). Trimming cost V 1 base and J 4 bases, with 16 bases left between them. The CDR3 here is CSARGGPKGATEAFF. In DNA form, the CDR3 reads TGCAGTGCTAGAGGGGGTCCGAAAGGGGCCACTGAAGCTTTCTTT.

This clonotype has ten or more counts. Here the CDR3 DNA reads TGTGCCAGCACCCGATGGGTGGGGGGAGAGACCCAGTACTTC. Protein: CASTRWVGGETQYF. The rearrangement uses TRBV28 and TRBJ2-5; weak D call: TRBD2 (6 bases). V dropped 7 bases and J dropped 4 bases, with 16 bases sitting between them. Germline V gives CDR1 MDHEN, CDR2 SYDVKM. The CDR3 length is 14 residues.

On this clonotype: A far larger clone is only one base removed, so a read error is likely. The chain uses TRBV2 and TRBJ2-7; tentatively, D is TRBD2 (6 bases). Germline loops: CDR1 SNHLY, CDR2 FYNNEI. V shed 8 bases and J shed 7 bases, with 18 bases lying between them. This CDR3 region has 13 residues. CDR3 bases: TGTGCCAGCTTCACCCGGGAGTACAATGAGCAGTACTTC. This encodes CASFTREYNEQYF.

The sample holds many counts of this clonotype. This chain's CDR3 is CANPWGATPNTGELFF. In DNA, the CDR3 is TGTGCCAATCCTTGGGGTGCAACGCCGAACACCGGGGAGCTGTTTTTT. This chain uses TRBV28 with TRBJ2-2; no clear D gene. The germline gives CDR1 MDHEN, CDR2 SYDVKM. This CDR3 is built from 16 residues. Trimming took 10 bases from V and 0 from J, leaving 18 bases between them.

The table lists this clonotype with many counts. The chain is built from TRBV30 and TRBJ1-6; the D gene is possibly TRBD1 (6 bases). The CDR3 contains 13 residues. CDR1 and CDR2 from the germline V gene are GTSNPN and SVGIG (reference sequence). Trimming pared 8 bases from V and 6 bases from J, leaving 14 bases between. The CDR3 sequence: CAGQGTGNSPLHF. Here the CDR3 DNA reads TGTGCCGGCCAGGGGACCGGTAATTCACCCCTCCACTTT.

In its sample, this clonotype was seen a few times. V and J are TRBV27 and TRBJ2-5; unclear D gene. The CDR3 is made up of 14 amino acids. The V gene's germline CDR1 is MNHEY and CDR2 SMNVEV (reference sequence). V lost 0 bases and J lost 2, with 7 bases in between. For the CDR3, the DNA is TGTGCCAGCAGTTTATCGGGCAGGCAAGAGACCCAGTACTTC. Protein sequence: CASSLSGRQETQYF.

This clonotype was seen ten or more times. The chain couples TRBV7-6 to TRBJ1-1; D call uncertain. The V end lost 5 bases, the J end lost 3 bases, and 16 bases lay between the germline ends. The CDR3 is 15 residues long. Germline V gives CDR1 SGHVS, CDR2 FNYEAQ. The CDR3 here is CASSPGLLFYTEAFF. For the CDR3, the DNA is TGTGCCAGCAGCCCGGGTCTCCTCTTTTACACTGAAGCTTTCTTT.

This clonotype was seen many times. The rearrangement links TRBV5-1 to TRBJ1-6; 9 nucleotides match TRBD1. Trimming at V came to 4 bases and at J to 7 bases, leaving 9 bases not matched to a gene. CDR3 length: 16 amino acids. Looked up from germline, CDR1 is SGHRS and CDR2 is YFSETQ. CDR3 sequence: CASSPTSGQGNSPLHF. In DNA form, the CDR3 reads TGCGCCAGCAGCCCTACTTCGGGACAGGGCAATTCACCCCTCCACTTT.

This clonotype was found many times. In nucleotides, the CDR3 is TGTGCCAGTCGGACCGGCAAGGTCTATGGCTACACCTTC. Protein: CASRTGKVYGYTF. V usage is TRBV19 and J usage is TRBJ1-2; D is uncertain. The V end lost 8 bases, the J end lost 4 bases, and 14 bases lay between the germline ends. Per germline, CDR1 LNHDA and CDR2 SQIVND (reference sequence). This CDR3 is 13 amino acids long.